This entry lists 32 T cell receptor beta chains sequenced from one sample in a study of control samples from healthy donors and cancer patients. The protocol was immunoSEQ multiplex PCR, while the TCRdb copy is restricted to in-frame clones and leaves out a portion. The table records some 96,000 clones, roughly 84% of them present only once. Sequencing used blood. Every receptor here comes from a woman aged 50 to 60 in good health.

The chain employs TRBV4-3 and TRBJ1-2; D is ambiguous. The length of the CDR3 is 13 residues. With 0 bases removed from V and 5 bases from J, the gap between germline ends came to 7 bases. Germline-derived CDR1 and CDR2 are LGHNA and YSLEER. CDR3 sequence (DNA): TGCGCCAGCAGCCAAGATCGCGCGTATGGCTACACCTTC. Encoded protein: CASSQDRAYGYTF.

CDR3 loop: CASSLGGLGDRNQPQHF. The CDR3 DNA sequence: TGCGCCAGCAGCTTGGGAGGGCTTGGGGACCGAAATCAGCCCCAGCATTTT. The V and J genes are TRBV5-1 and TRBJ1-5; D is perhaps TRBD1 (5 bases). V was clipped by 0 bases and J by 4 bases, with 17 bases between them. In germline, CDR1 is SGHRS, CDR2 YFSETQ. The CDR3 length is 17 residues.

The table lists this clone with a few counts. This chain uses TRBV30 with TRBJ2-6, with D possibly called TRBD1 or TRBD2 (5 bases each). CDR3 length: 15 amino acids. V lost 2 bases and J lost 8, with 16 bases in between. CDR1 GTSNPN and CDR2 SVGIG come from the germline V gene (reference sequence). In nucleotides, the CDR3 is TGTGCCTGGAGTAAACGGGACCGTCTTACCAACGTCCTGACTTTC. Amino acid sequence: CAWSKRDRLTNVLTF.

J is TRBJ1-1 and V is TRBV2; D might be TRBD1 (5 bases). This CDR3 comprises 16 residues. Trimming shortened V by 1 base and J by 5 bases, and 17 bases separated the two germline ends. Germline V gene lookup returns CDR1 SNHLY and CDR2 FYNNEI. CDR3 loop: CASSEGYGALDTEAFF. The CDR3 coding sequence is TGTGCCAGCAGTGAAGGGTACGGGGCTTTGGATACTGAAGCTTTCTTT.

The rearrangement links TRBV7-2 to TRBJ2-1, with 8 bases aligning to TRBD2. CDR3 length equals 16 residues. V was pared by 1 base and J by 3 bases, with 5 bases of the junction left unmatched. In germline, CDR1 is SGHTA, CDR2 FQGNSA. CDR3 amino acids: CASSLGVAGIYNEQFF. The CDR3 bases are TGTGCCAGCAGCTTAGGCGTAGCGGGGATCTACAATGAGCAGTTCTTC.

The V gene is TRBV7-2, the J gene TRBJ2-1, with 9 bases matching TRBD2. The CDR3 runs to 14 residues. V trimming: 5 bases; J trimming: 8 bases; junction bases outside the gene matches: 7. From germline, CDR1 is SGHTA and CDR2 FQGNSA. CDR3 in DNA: TGTGCCAGCAGCCTGGGACTAGCTTCGCATGAGCAGTTCTTC. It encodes CASSLGLASHEQFF.

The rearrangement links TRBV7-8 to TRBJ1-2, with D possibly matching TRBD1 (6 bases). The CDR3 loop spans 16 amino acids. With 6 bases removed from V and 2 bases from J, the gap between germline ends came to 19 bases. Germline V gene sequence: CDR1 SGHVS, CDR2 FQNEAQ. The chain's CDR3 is CASRKGGGDGNYGYTF. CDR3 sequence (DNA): TGTGCCAGCAGGAAAGGAGGGGGAGATGGAAACTATGGCTACACCTTC.

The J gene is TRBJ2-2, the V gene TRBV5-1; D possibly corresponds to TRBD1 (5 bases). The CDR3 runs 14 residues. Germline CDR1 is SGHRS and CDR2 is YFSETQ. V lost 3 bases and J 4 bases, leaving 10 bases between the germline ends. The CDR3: CASSSTATTGELFF. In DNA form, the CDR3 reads TGCGCCAGCAGCTCGACAGCAACCACCGGGGAGCTGTTTTTT.

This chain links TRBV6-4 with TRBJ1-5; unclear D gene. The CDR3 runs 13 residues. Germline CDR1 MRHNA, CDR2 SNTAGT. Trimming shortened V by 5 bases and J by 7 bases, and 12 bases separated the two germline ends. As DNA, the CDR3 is TGTGCCAGCAGTCCCTCCCTAACCCAGCCCCAGCATTTT. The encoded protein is CASSPSLTQPQHF.

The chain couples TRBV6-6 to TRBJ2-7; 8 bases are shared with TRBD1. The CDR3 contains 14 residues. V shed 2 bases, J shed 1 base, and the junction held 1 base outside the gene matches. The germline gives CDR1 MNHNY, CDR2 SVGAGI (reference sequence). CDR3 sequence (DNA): TGTGCCAGCAGTTACACAGGGGGGTCCTACGAGCAGTACTTC. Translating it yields CASSYTGGSYEQYF.

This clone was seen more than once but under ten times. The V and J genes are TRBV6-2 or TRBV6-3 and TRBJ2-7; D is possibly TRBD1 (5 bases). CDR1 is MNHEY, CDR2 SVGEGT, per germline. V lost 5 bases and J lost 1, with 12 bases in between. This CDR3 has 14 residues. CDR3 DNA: TGTGCCAGCAGTGCCGCGGACATATCCTACGAGCAGTACTTC. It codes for CASSAADISYEQYF.

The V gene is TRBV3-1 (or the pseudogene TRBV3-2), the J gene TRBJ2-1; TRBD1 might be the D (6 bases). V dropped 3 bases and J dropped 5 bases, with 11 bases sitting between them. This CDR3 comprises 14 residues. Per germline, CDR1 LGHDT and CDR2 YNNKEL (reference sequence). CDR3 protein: CASSQLTGHNEQFF. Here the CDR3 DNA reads TGTGCCAGCAGCCAGCTAACAGGGCACAATGAGCAGTTCTTC.

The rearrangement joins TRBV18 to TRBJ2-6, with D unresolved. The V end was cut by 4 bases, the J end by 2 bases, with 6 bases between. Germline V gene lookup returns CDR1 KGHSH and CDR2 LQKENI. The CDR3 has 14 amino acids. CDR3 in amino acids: CASSREAGANVLTF. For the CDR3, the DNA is TGTGCCAGCTCACGAGAAGCTGGGGCCAACGTCCTGACTTTC.

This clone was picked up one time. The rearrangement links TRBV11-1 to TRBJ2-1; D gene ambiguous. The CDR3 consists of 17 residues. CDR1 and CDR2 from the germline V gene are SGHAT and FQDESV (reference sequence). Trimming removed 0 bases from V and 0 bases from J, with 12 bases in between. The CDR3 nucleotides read TGTGCCAGCAGCTTAGCGATCGGCGGCAGCTCCTACAATGAGCAGTTCTTC. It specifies CASSLAIGGSSYNEQFF.

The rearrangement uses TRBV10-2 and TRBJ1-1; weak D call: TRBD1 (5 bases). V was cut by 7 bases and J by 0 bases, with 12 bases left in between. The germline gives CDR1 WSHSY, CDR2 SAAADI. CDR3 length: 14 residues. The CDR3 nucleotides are TGCGCCAGCACTCCGACAGTCATGAACACTGAAGCTTTCTTT. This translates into CASTPTVMNTEAFF.

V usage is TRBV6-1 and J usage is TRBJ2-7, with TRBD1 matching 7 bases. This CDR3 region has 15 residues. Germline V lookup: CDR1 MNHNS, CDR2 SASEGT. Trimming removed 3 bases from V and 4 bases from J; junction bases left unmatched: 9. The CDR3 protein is CASSDYRQGMYEQYV. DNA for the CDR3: TGTGCCAGCAGTGATTACCGACAGGGTATGTACGAGCAGTACGTC.

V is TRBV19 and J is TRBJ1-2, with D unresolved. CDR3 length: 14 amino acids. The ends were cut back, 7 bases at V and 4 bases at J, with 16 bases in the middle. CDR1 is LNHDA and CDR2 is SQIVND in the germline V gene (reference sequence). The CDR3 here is CASTIDGNLYGYTF. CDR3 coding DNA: TGTGCCAGTACGATAGACGGCAACCTCTATGGCTACACCTTC. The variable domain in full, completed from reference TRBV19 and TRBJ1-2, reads DGGITQSPKYLFRKEGQNVTLSCEQNLNHDAMYWYRQDPGQGLRLIYYSQIVNDFQKGDIAEGYSVSREKKESFPLTVTSAQKNPTAFYLCASTIDGNLYGYTFGSGTRLTVV.

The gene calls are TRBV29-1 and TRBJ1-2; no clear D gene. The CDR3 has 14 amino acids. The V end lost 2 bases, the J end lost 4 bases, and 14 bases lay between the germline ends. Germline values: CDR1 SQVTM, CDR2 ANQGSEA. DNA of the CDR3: TGCAGCGTTGAATTAGGTACGGAGAGCTATGGCTACACCTTC. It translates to CSVELGTESYGYTF.

CDR3 in amino acids: CASSYSGNYGYTF. The CDR3 region has the DNA TGTGCCAGCAGTTACTCGGGGAACTATGGCTACACCTTC. V usage is TRBV6-5 and J usage is TRBJ1-2, with unresolved D. CDR3 length equals 13 residues. CDR1 is MNHEY and CDR2 is SVGAGI in the germline V gene. V lost 0 bases, J lost 2 bases, and 4 bases lay in between.

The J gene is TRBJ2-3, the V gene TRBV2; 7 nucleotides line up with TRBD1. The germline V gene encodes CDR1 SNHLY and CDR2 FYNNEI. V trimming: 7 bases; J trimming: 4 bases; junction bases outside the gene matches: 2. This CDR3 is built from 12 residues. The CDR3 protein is CASTDRADTQYF. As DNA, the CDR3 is TGTGCCAGCACTGACAGGGCAGATACGCAGTATTTT.

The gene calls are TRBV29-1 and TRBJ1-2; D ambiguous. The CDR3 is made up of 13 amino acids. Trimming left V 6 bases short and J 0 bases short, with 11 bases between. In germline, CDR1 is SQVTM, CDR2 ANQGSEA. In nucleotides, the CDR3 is TGCAGCGTGGTGACAAGAGCTAACTATGGCTACACCTTC. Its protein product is CSVVTRANYGYTF.

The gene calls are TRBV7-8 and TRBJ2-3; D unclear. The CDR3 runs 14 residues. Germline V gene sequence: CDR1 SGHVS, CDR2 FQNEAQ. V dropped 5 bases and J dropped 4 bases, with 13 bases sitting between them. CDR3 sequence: CASSPQNFPDTQYF. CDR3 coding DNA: TGTGCCAGCAGCCCCCAGAATTTCCCAGATACGCAGTATTTT.

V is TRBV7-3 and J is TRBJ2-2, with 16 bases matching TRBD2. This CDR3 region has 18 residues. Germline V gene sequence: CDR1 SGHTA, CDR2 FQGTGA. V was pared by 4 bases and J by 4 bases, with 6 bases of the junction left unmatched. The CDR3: CASSSPGLAGGRTGELFF. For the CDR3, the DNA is TGTGCCAGCAGCTCGCCGGGACTAGCGGGGGGGCGCACCGGGGAGCTGTTTTTT.

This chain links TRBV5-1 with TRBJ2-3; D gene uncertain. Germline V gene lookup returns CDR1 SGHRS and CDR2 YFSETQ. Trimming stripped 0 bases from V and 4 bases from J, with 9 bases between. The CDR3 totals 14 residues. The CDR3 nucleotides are TGCGCCAGCAGCTTGGACCTGCACGCAGATACGCAGTATTTT. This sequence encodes CASSLDLHADTQYF.

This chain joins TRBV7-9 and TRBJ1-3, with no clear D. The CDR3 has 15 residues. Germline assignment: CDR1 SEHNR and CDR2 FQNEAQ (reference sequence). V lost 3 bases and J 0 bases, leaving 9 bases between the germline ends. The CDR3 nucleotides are TGTGCCAGCAGCTTGAACGGGGTCTCTGGAAACACCATATATTTT. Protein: CASSLNGVSGNTIYF. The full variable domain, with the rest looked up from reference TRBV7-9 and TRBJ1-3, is DTGVSQNPRHKITKRGQNVTFRCDPISEHNRLYWYRQTLGQGPEFLTYFQNEAQLEKSRLLSDRFSAERPKGSFSTLEIQRTEQGDSAMYLCASSLNGVSGNTIYFGEGSWLTVV.

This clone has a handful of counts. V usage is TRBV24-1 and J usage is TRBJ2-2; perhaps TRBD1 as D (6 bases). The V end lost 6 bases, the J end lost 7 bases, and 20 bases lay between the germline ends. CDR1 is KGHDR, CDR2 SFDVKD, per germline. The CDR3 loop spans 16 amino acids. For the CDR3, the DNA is TGTGCCACCAGTCCCCTGGGGAAGGGGGTTCACGGGGAGCTGTTTTTT. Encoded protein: CATSPLGKGVHGELFF.

DNA of the CDR3: TGCGCCAGCAGCCAAGATTGGGGGTTCGGTCAGCCCCAGCATTTT. As protein: CASSQDWGFGQPQHF. The rearrangement uses TRBV4-1 and TRBJ1-5, with a possible D match to TRBD1 (5 bases). Trimming stripped 0 bases from V and 6 bases from J, with 12 bases between. Germline lookup yields CDR1 MGHRA and CDR2 YSYEKL. This CDR3 has 15 residues.

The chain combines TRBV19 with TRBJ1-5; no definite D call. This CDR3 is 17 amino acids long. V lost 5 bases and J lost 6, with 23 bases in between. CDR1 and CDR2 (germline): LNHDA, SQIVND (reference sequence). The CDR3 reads CASSPQQRWVYFQPQHF. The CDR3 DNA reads TGTGCCAGTAGTCCTCAACAGAGGTGGGTATACTTTCAGCCCCAGCATTTT.

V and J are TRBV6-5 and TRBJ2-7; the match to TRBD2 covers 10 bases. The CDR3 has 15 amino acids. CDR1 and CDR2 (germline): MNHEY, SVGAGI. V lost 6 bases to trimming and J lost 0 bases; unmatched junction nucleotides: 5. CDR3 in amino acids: CASRRGTSASYEQYF. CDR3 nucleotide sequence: TGTGCCAGCAGACGGGGGACTAGCGCCTCCTACGAGCAGTACTTC.

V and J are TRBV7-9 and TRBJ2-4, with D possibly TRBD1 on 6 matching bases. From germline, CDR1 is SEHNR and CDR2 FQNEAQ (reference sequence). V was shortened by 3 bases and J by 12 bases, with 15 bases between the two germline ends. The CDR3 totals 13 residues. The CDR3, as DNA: TGTGCCAGCAGCTTGGGATCGACAGGAGCTCAGTACTTC. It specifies CASSLGSTGAQYF.

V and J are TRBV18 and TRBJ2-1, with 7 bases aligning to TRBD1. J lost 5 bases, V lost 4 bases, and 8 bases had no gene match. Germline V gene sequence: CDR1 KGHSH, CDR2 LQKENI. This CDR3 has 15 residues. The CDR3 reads CASSQTTTGNNEQFF. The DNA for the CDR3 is TGTGCCAGCTCACAGACGACGACAGGGAACAATGAGCAGTTCTTC.

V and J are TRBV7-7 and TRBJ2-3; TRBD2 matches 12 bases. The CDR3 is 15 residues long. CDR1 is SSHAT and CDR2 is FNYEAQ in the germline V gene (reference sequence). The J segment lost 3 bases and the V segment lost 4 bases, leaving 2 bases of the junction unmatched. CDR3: CASSSSGRVTDTQYF. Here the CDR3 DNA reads TGTGCCAGCAGCTCTAGCGGGAGGGTAACAGATACGCAGTATTTT.